These 6 T cell receptor beta chains share one sample of origin, sequenced in a study of blood T cell repertoires in COVID-19. Sequenced by immunoSEQ multiplex PCR; TCRdb stores in-frame clones only, minus some. The sample holds about 300,000 clones, about 81% seen once. Sequencing was carried out using peripheral blood. Every receptor here comes from a human donor with COVID-19, enrolled during active disease. The donor label of this sample is uncertain.

The chain joins TRBV11-2 to TRBJ1-1, with unresolved D. V lost 5 bases and J lost 7, with 11 bases in between. Germline V lookup: CDR1 SGHAT, CDR2 FQNNGV. The CDR3 is made up of 12 amino acids. Here the CDR3 DNA reads TGTGCCAGCAGCCTCTTGATTAGTGAAGCTTTCTTT. This sequence encodes CASSLLISEAFF.

The V and J genes are TRBV25-1 and TRBJ2-7; D perhaps matches TRBD1 (6 bases). The CDR3 runs to 14 residues. CDR1 and CDR2 from the germline V gene are MGHDK and SYGVNS. Trimming removed 5 bases from V and 1 base from J, with 12 bases in between. Here the CDR3 DNA reads TGTGCCAGCAGTAGGCAGGGGCTGTCCTACGAGCAGTACTTC. This codes for CASSRQGLSYEQYF.

CDR3 loop: CASSQGRGFRGQGASSYNSPLHF. The CDR3 DNA follows: TGTGCCAGCAGCCAGGGCCGGGGATTCCGAGGACAGGGGGCGAGCTCCTATAATTCACCCCTCCACTTT. The rearrangement joins TRBV3-1 (or the pseudogene TRBV3-2) to TRBJ1-6, with 11 bases lining up with TRBD1. The CDR3 extends over 23 amino acids. Germline trimming cut 3 bases from V and 0 bases from J; bases unmatched to any gene: 19. CDR1 is LGHDT, CDR2 YNNKEL, per germline (reference sequence).

The chain carries TRBV7-2 and TRBJ1-2; the D gene is possibly TRBD1 (6 bases). The V gene lost 5 bases and the J gene lost 2 bases, with 9 bases spanning the gap. The CDR3 runs to 13 residues. Germline V CDR1 and CDR2: SGHTA, FQGNSA. The CDR3 nucleotides read TGTGCCAGCAGCCGGGACACCAACTATGGCTACACCTTC. This codes for CASSRDTNYGYTF.

The rearrangement links TRBV7-6 to TRBJ2-1; 13 bases are shared with TRBD2. The CDR3 runs 16 residues. Germline V gives CDR1 SGHVS, CDR2 FNYEAQ. V trimming: 3 bases; J trimming: 5 bases; junction bases outside the gene matches: 4. The CDR3 protein is CASSFGLAGDNNEQFF. CDR3 bases: TGTGCCAGCAGCTTCGGACTAGCGGGAGACAACAATGAGCAGTTCTTC. Complete variable domain (other parts from reference TRBV7-6 and TRBJ2-1): GAGVSQSPRYKVTKRGQDVALRCDPISGHVSLYWYRQALGQGPEFLTYFNYEAQQDKSGLPNDRFSAERPEGSISTLTIQRTEQRDSAMYRCASSFGLAGDNNEQFFGPGTRLTVL.

The chain couples TRBV2 to TRBJ1-1, with D tentatively TRBD1 (5 bases). This CDR3 has 14 amino acids. In germline, CDR1 is SNHLY, CDR2 FYNNEI. With 7 bases removed from V and 1 base from J, the gap between germline ends came to 13 bases. CDR3 amino acids: CASKGYRSNTEAFF. The CDR3 DNA reads TGTGCCAGCAAGGGTTACAGGTCGAACACTGAAGCTTTCTTT.